The 12 T cell receptor beta chains listed next were all sequenced from one sample in a study of PD-1 blockade in mismatch repair-deficient tumors. Profiling relied on immunoSEQ multiplex PCR, and the TCRdb table lists in-frame clones only, not all of them. The table includes approximately 120,000 clones, about 88% detected once. Sample: peripheral blood, taken 44 weeks after starting pembrolizumab. Every receptor here comes from an adult with mismatch repair-deficient cancer.

This chain uses TRBV11-2 with TRBJ2-7, with D possibly called TRBD1 or TRBD2 (5 bases each). Deletions cut 2 bases from V and 0 bases from J, with 14 bases between. CDR1 is SGHAT and CDR2 is FQNNGV in the germline V gene. CDR3 length: 16 residues. The CDR3 protein is CASSLIPGTSSYEQYF. CDR3 bases: TGTGCCAGCAGCTTAATCCCAGGGACCAGCTCCTACGAGCAGTACTTC.

This chain links TRBV5-4 with TRBJ2-1; D remains unclear. In germline, CDR1 is SGHNT, CDR2 YYREEE (reference sequence). V was shortened by 2 bases and J by 6 bases, with 6 bases between the two germline ends. The CDR3 contains 12 residues. CDR3 DNA: TGTGCCAGCAGCTTCAGCTTCAATGAGCAGTTCTTC. Its translation is CASSFSFNEQFF.

The genes are TRBV5-4 and TRBJ2-7; D is unclear. Germline assignment: CDR1 SGHNT and CDR2 YYREEE (reference sequence). This CDR3 is built from 13 residues. V was shortened by 0 bases and J by 6 bases, with 10 bases between the two germline ends. This chain's CDR3 is CASSLDWRSEQYF. CDR3 bases: TGTGCCAGCAGCTTGGATTGGCGGTCCGAGCAGTACTTC.

The chain couples TRBV5-6 to TRBJ2-5; D gene ambiguous. V dropped 3 bases and J dropped 5 bases, with 14 bases sitting between them. This CDR3 spans 14 amino acids. The germline V gene encodes CDR1 SGHDT and CDR2 YYEEEE. The CDR3 DNA follows: TGTGCCAGCAGCTCCCAGGCTATGGGGGAGACCCAGTACTTC. Amino acid sequence: CASSSQAMGETQYF.

The chain joins TRBV5-1 to TRBJ2-7; D assignment may be TRBD1 or TRBD2 (5 bases each). The length of the CDR3 is 14 residues. Germline V lookup: CDR1 SGHRS, CDR2 YFSETQ. V lost 3 bases and J 4 bases, leaving 14 bases between the germline ends. For the CDR3, the DNA is TGCGCCAGCAGCTCCGGTGGGGGATTGTACGAGCAGTACTTC. Its translation: CASSSGGGLYEQYF.

The rearrangement joins TRBV6-5 to TRBJ2-2; D uncertain. Trimming removed 2 bases at V and 6 bases at J, with 16 bases between. This CDR3 spans 16 amino acids. CDR1 and CDR2 from the germline V gene are MNHEY and SVGAGI. The CDR3 nucleotides are TGTGCCAGCAGTTACAAGGCCCCCTCGGTCGCCGGGGAGCTGTTTTTT. This translates into CASSYKAPSVAGELFF.

J is TRBJ1-1 and V is TRBV9; D gene ambiguous. Trimming shortened V by 0 bases and J by 1 base, and 7 bases separated the two germline ends. From germline, CDR1 is SGDLS and CDR2 YYNGEE. CDR3 length: 14 residues. CDR3 coding DNA: TGTGCCAGCAGCGTAGTGTCAGAGAACACTGAAGCTTTCTTT. Translated, it gives CASSVVSENTEAFF.

In this sample, this clone turned up once. J is TRBJ2-5 and V is TRBV13; a possible D gene is TRBD2 (6 bases). V was pared by 3 bases and J by 4 bases, with 15 bases between. CDR1 and CDR2 from the germline V gene are PRHDT and FYEKMQ (reference sequence). The CDR3 covers 15 residues. CDR3 loop: CASSFLTSRGETQYF. As DNA, the CDR3 is TGTGCCAGCAGCTTCCTTACTAGCAGAGGAGAGACCCAGTACTTC.

This chain joins TRBV28 and TRBJ1-5; D is uncertain. The V end lost 3 bases, the J end lost 2 bases, and 17 bases lay between the germline ends. CDR1 and CDR2 (germline): MDHEN, SYDVKM. The CDR3 has 17 amino acids. The CDR3 is CASSFKDYTLGNQPQHF. The CDR3, as DNA: TGTGCCAGCAGTTTTAAGGACTATACGCTCGGCAATCAGCCCCAGCATTTT.

The CDR3 DNA follows: TGTGCCAGCAGCCGTAGGGTGGAGACCCAGTACTTC. Translation gives CASSRRVETQYF. The chain links TRBV7-8 to TRBJ2-5; D not resolved. Trimming stripped 5 bases from V and 5 bases from J, with 9 bases between. CDR1 and CDR2 from the germline V gene are SGHVS and FQNEAQ. The CDR3 has 12 residues.

The table lists this clone with many counts. This sequence joins TRBV15 and TRBJ2-7; 8 nucleotides align to TRBD1. CDR3 length: 13 residues. V was pared by 3 bases and J by 6 bases, with 4 bases of the junction left unmatched. Germline CDR1 reads LNHNV; CDR2 reads YYDKDF (reference sequence). CDR3 residues: CATSSDRGSEQYF. CDR3 sequence (DNA): TGTGCCACCAGCAGTGACAGGGGTTCCGAGCAGTACTTC.

The rearrangement joins TRBV11-3 to TRBJ2-3, with D perhaps assigned TRBD1 or TRBD2 (5 bases each). The germline V gene has CDR1 SGHNT and CDR2 YENEEA. The CDR3 is made up of 16 amino acids. Trimming left V 2 bases short and J 6 bases short, with 18 bases between. CDR3 in DNA: TGTGCCAGCAGCTTACGGAGCAGGGCAGAGGGCGATACGCAGTATTTT. Amino acids: CASSLRSRAEGDTQYF.